Below are 3 T cell receptor beta chains sequenced from a single sample in a study of blood T cell repertoires in COVID-19 (dated by TCRdb to about 2020). The receptor library was made with the immunoSEQ multiplex PCR assay. Not all clones reach the TCRdb copy of this immuneACCESS table, which keeps in-frame sequences only. Checked studies attribute under half of the gap to unresolved V genes and leave the rest unexplained. This sample gives over 30,000 clones in total; roughly 91% of them show up just once. Clones ranked in the top ten supply 13% of the sample. Sequenced: peripheral blood. The source is a man between 65 and 79 years old with active COVID-19.

This chain joins TRBV23-1 and TRBJ2-2, with 11 nucleotides matching TRBD2. TRBV23-1 carries the ORF label, with uncertain function. The CDR3 runs 17 residues. The V and J ends lost 6 bases and 4 bases, in that order; junction bases with no gene match: 10. Here the CDR3 DNA reads TGCGCCAGCAGCCTACTAGCGGGAGAACGCAGCACCGGGGAGCTGTTTTTT. Its translation is CASSLLAGERSTGELFF.

The rearrangement links TRBV5-1 to TRBJ2-3; 8 nucleotides agree with TRBD2. CDR3 length: 14 amino acids. Trimming at V came to 6 bases and at J to 6 bases, leaving 9 bases not matched to a gene. Per the germline V gene, CDR1 is SGHRS and CDR2 is YFSETQ. The CDR3 DNA sequence: TGCGCCAGCATGGAAACTAGCGGACCGGATACGCAGTATTTT. It specifies CASMETSGPDTQYF.

The chain recombines TRBV10-1 with TRBJ2-3; 16 bases are shared with TRBD2. V dropped 5 bases and J dropped 4; count of bases not matched to a gene: 6. Germline assignment: CDR1 WNHNN and CDR2 SYGVQD (reference sequence). This CDR3 spans 17 amino acids. The CDR3 nucleotides are TGCGCCAGCAGTTCCGGGACTAGCGGGAGGGCCGCAGATACGCAGTATTTT. It translates to CASSSGTSGRAADTQYF.